Listed below are T cell receptor beta chains from one sample, sequenced in a study of T cell responses to AZD1222 COVID-19 vaccine. Produced via immunoSEQ multiplex PCR; TCRdb's table is partial and in-frame only. The sample gives 160,000 or so clones, just over 90% of which show up once; less than 4.5% is in the top ten. This specimen consisted of peripheral blood, obtained on day 0 of MenACWY control vaccination. The receptors originated from an adult in good health. Both conserved end residues are part of each CDR3. Fields, in order: V gene, clone size, D gene, J gene, CDR3 DNA, CDR3 protein. D genes are given only for firm matches. The listing skips clone size in some rows; elsewhere it reads once, few, many or a size class.

v_gene: TRBV7-2; abundance: -; d_gene: TRBD1; j_gene: TRBJ1-5; CDR3nt: TGTGCCAGCAGCCACGGACAGGCTAATCAGCCCCAGCATTTT; CDR3aa: CASSHGQANQPQHF
v_gene: TRBV14; abundance: -; d_gene: -; j_gene: TRBJ2-6; CDR3nt: TGTGCCAGCAGCCCCCGATCCAGCCTAGCCTCTGGGGCCAACGTCCTGACTTTC; CDR3aa: CASSPRSSLASGANVLTF
v_gene: TRBV10-1; abundance: -; d_gene: -; j_gene: TRBJ2-3; CDR3nt: TGCGCCAGCAGTGGCGAGCGGTACACAGATACGCAGTATTTT; CDR3aa: CASSGERYTDTQYF
v_gene: TRBV19; abundance: -; d_gene: -; j_gene: TRBJ1-1; CDR3nt: TGTGCCAGTAGTATCCAATTCGTGGTTGACACTGAAGCTTTCTTT; CDR3aa: CASSIQFVVDTEAFF
v_gene: TRBV3-1/TRBV3-2; abundance: -; d_gene: TRBD1; j_gene: TRBJ1-6; CDR3nt: TGTGCCAGCAGCCTATTAGGGACAGGTGGCCCGGGACCCCTCCACTTT; CDR3aa: CASSLLGTGGPGPLHF
v_gene: TRBV18; abundance: -; d_gene: -; j_gene: TRBJ1-1; CDR3nt: TGTGCCAGCTCATCTCGAGGGCTACTTATCACTGAAGCTTTCTTT; CDR3aa: CASSSRGLLITEAFF
v_gene: TRBV3-1/TRBV3-2; abundance: -; d_gene: -; j_gene: TRBJ2-2; CDR3nt: TGTGCCAGCAGCCAAGACACCAGGGAACTGGGCACCGGGGAGCTGTTTTTT; CDR3aa: CASSQDTRELGTGELFF
v_gene: TRBV29-1; abundance: -; d_gene: -; j_gene: TRBJ1-2; CDR3nt: TGCAGCGTCCCCCCCCGATCGGGGGACGGCTACACCTTC; CDR3aa: CSVPPRSGDGYTF
v_gene: TRBV21-1; abundance: -; d_gene: -; j_gene: TRBJ2-2; CDR3nt: TGTGCCAGCAGCTCCCGGACTAGCGGGAAACGAGTCGGGGAGCTGTTTTTT; CDR3aa: CASSSRTSGKRVGELFF
v_gene: TRBV7-3; abundance: -; d_gene: TRBD2; j_gene: TRBJ2-3; CDR3nt: TGTGCCAGCAGCTTGCCCGGGACTAGCGGCGACACAGATACGCAGTATTTT; CDR3aa: CASSLPGTSGDTDTQYF
v_gene: TRBV6-6; abundance: -; d_gene: -; j_gene: TRBJ1-6; CDR3nt: TGTGCCAGCAGTACACAGGGTTTGGGTAATTCACCCCTCCACTTT; CDR3aa: CASSTQGLGNSPLHF
v_gene: TRBV9; abundance: -; d_gene: -; j_gene: TRBJ2-7; CDR3nt: TGTGCCAGCAGCGCCGGGGGGCCAACCTACGAGCAGTACTTC; CDR3aa: CASSAGGPTYEQYF
v_gene: TRBV5-1; abundance: -; d_gene: TRBD1; j_gene: TRBJ2-1; CDR3nt: TGCGCCAGCAGCTTGGTAGGGACAGGGATCGATGAGCAGTTCTTC; CDR3aa: CASSLVGTGIDEQFF
v_gene: TRBV7-3; abundance: -; d_gene: -; j_gene: TRBJ1-3; CDR3nt: TGTGCCAGCTGCACTTCCCTTAAGTCCTGTGGAAACACCATATATTTT; CDR3aa: CASCTSLKSCGNTIYF
v_gene: TRBV9; abundance: -; d_gene: -; j_gene: TRBJ1-3; CDR3nt: TGTGCCAGCAGCGCACAGAGCTCTGGAAACACCATATATTTT; CDR3aa: CASSAQSSGNTIYF
v_gene: TRBV6-5; abundance: -; d_gene: TRBD1; j_gene: TRBJ1-6; CDR3nt: TGTGCCAGCTGCTACAGGGGGGATTCACCCCTCCACTTT; CDR3aa: CASCYRGDSPLHF
v_gene: TRBV7-6; abundance: few; d_gene: -; j_gene: TRBJ1-1; CDR3nt: TGTGCCAGCGCGGAGGGCCCTCGGGTACAAGCTTTCTTT; CDR3aa: CASAEGPRVQAFF
v_gene: TRBV6-6; abundance: few; d_gene: TRBD2; j_gene: TRBJ2-3; CDR3nt: TGTGCCAGCAGCTCAGCGGGAGTTCGAGATACGCAGTATTTT; CDR3aa: CASSSAGVRDTQYF
v_gene: TRBV3-1/TRBV3-2; abundance: -; d_gene: -; j_gene: TRBJ1-5; CDR3nt: TGTGCCAGCAGCCAAGGTCAATATCAGCCCCAGCATTTT; CDR3aa: CASSQGQYQPQHF
v_gene: TRBV6-5; abundance: -; d_gene: -; j_gene: TRBJ1-5; CDR3nt: TGTGCCAGCAGCCGAGGCGGGAGCAATCAGCCCCAGCATTTT; CDR3aa: CASSRGGSNQPQHF
v_gene: TRBV6-2/TRBV6-3; abundance: -; d_gene: -; j_gene: TRBJ1-4; CDR3nt: TGTGCCAGCAGCAATGGGTATGGCGGGGGAGAAGAAAAACTGTTTTTT; CDR3aa: CASSNGYGGGEEKLFF
v_gene: TRBV27; abundance: -; d_gene: TRBD1; j_gene: TRBJ2-5; CDR3nt: TGTGCCAGCAGTCTTCGAACAGGGGTAGAGACCCAGTACTTC; CDR3aa: CASSLRTGVETQYF
v_gene: TRBV4-3; abundance: -; d_gene: -; j_gene: TRBJ1-2; CDR3nt: TGCGCCAGCAGCCACACAGGCCCGGGTCCCTATGGCTACACCTTC; CDR3aa: CASSHTGPGPYGYTF
v_gene: TRBV5-1; abundance: once; d_gene: TRBD1; j_gene: TRBJ1-1; CDR3nt: TGCGCCAGCAGCTACACACTGGACAGGGCCCCCCGGGACACTGAAGCTTTCTTT; CDR3aa: CASSYTLDRAPRDTEAFF
v_gene: TRBV15; abundance: -; d_gene: -; j_gene: TRBJ2-7; CDR3nt: TGTGCCACCAGCAGAGAGGCAGGGGTCTCCTACGAGCAGTACTTC; CDR3aa: CATSREAGVSYEQYF
v_gene: TRBV5-1; abundance: -; d_gene: -; j_gene: TRBJ1-1; CDR3nt: TGCGCCAGCAGCTTGGCCTCGGGGGCTAAAGGCACTGAAGCTTTCTTT; CDR3aa: CASSLASGAKGTEAFF
v_gene: TRBV14; abundance: -; d_gene: -; j_gene: TRBJ1-6; CDR3nt: TGTGCCAGCAGCCAAGGGGATTCGAATTCACCCCTCCACTTT; CDR3aa: CASSQGDSNSPLHF
v_gene: TRBV27; abundance: once; d_gene: -; j_gene: TRBJ2-2; CDR3nt: TGTGCCAGCAGTTTCCCCGGGTCCAGGGAGCTGTTTTTT; CDR3aa: CASSFPGSRELFF
v_gene: TRBV6-2/TRBV6-3; abundance: -; d_gene: -; j_gene: TRBJ1-1; CDR3nt: TGTGCCAGCAGCAGGGGTTGGAACACTGAAGCTTTCTTT; CDR3aa: CASSRGWNTEAFF
v_gene: TRBV28; abundance: once; d_gene: -; j_gene: TRBJ2-7; CDR3nt: TGTGCCAGCAGTTCTTACCGGGTCATGGGGCACTACGAGCAGTACTTC; CDR3aa: CASSSYRVMGHYEQYF